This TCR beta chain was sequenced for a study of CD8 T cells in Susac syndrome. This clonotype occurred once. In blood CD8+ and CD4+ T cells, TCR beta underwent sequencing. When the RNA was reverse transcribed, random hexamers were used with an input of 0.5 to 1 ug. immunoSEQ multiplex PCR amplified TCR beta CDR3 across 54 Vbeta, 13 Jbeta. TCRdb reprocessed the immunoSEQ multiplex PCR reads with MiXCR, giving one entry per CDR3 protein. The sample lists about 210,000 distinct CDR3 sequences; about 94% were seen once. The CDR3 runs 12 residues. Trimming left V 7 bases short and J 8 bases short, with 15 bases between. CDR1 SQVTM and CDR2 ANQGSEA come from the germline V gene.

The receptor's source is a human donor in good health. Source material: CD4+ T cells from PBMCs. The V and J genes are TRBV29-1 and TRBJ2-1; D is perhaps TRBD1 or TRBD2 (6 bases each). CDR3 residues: CSAERGADEQFF. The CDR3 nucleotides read TGCAGCGCCGAGAGGGGGGCCGATGAGCAGTTCTTC.